The 4 T cell receptor beta chains presented below share a single source sample, sequenced in a study of metastatic and nonmetastatic thyroid tumors. All patients reached thyroid surgery having received no treatment beforehand. TCRdb called clones again from the PCR reads with MiXCR. Altogether tens of thousands of clones are present, 12% being singletons, with the ten largest covering roughly 6.2%. The source material was blood. Source of these receptors: a male donor with papillary thyroid cancer or a benign thyroid nodule (not recorded which). Some clones in this sample may be carry-over from other donors' samples.

This clone was seen more than once but under ten times. This rearrangement joins TRBV6-1 to TRBJ2-2; D is ambiguous. The germline V gene encodes CDR1 MNHNS and CDR2 SASEGT. Between the trimmed V and J ends, which lost 5 bases and 4 bases, there was a span of 8 bases. The length of the CDR3 is 13 residues. For the CDR3, the DNA is TGTGCCAGCAGTTTCGACTCCACCGGGGAGCTGTTTTTT. Its translation: CASSFDSTGELFF.

This clone was counted only a few times. The chain couples TRBV10-3 to TRBJ1-1; D unclear. Trimming cost V 6 bases and J 8 bases, with 13 bases left between them. Germline V CDR1 and CDR2: ENHRY, SYGVKD. The length of the CDR3 is 12 residues. This CDR3 reads CAIRSDRWEAFF. The CDR3 DNA reads TGTGCCATCAGATCGGACCGGTGGGAAGCTTTCTTT.

This clone was counted at least ten times. This sequence may be a read error, since a much larger clone differs from it by one base. Other DNA sequences of this sample code for an identical CDR3. The chain is built from TRBV25-1 and TRBJ2-2, with TRBD1 matching over 8 bases. Trimming at V came to 6 bases and at J to 5 bases, leaving 11 bases not matched to a gene. The CDR3 extends over 16 amino acids. Germline V gene lookup returns CDR1 MGHDK and CDR2 SYGVNS. The CDR3 DNA follows: TGTGCCAGCAGCGAACGGGGACAGGCTACTACCGGGGAGCTGTTTTTT. Protein sequence: CASSERGQATTGELFF.

This clone was found a few times. A much more abundant neighbour one base away suggests this may be a read error. The rearrangement uses TRBV24-1 and TRBJ2-1; 8 nucleotides match TRBD1. V shed 3 bases, J shed 10 bases, and the junction held 10 bases outside the gene matches. This CDR3 is 15 amino acids long. The germline CDR1 and CDR2 sequences are KGHDR and SFDVKD. The CDR3 DNA reads TGTGCCACCAGTGATCGACAGGGGTCAAGGAACGAGCAGTTCTTC. This gives the protein CATSDRQGSRNEQFF.